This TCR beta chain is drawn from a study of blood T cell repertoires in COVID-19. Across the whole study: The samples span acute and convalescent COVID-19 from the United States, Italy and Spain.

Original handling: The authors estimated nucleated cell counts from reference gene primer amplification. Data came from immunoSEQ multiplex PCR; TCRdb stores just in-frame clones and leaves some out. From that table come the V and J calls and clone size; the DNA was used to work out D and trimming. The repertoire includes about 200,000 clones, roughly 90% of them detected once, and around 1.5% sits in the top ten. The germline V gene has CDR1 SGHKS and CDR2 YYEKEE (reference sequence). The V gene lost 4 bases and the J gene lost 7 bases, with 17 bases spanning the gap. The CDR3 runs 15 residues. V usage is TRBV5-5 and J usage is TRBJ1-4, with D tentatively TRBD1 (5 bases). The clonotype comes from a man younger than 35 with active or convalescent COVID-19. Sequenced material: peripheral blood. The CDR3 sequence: CASSRAGGKTEKLFF. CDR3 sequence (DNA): TGTGCCAGCAGCCGGGCGGGGGGGAAGACTGAAAAACTGTTTTTT.